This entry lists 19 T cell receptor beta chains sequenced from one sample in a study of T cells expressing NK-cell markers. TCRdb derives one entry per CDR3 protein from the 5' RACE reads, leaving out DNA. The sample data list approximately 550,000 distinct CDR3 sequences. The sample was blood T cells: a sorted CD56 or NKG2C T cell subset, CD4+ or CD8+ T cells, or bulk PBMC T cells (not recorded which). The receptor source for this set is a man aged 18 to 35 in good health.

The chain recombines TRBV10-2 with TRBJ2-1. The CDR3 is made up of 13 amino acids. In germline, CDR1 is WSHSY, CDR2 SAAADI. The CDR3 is CASTIGSVHEQFF.

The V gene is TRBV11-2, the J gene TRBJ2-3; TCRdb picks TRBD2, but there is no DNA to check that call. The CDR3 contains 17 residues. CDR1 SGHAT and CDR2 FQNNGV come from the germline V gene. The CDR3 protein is CASSPRVLAEFTDTQYF.

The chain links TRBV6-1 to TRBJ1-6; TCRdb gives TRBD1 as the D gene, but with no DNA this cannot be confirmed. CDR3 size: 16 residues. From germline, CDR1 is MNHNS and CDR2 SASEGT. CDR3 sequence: CASSELRQGEGSPLHF.

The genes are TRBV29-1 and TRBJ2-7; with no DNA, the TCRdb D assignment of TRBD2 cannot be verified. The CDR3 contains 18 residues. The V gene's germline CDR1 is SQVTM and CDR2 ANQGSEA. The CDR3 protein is CSVVSEPFGSEGSYEQYF.

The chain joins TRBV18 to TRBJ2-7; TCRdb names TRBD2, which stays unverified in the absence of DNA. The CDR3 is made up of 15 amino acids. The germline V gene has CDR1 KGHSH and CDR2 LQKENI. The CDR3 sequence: CASSPPSGRYGEQYF.

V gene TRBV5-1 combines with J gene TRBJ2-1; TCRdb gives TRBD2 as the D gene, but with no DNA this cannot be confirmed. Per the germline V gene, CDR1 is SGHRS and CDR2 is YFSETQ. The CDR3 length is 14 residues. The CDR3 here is CASRYELATNEQFF.

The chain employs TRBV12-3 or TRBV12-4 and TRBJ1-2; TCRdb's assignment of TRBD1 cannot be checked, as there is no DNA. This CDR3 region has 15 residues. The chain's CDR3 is CASSPGQGEAGGYTF.

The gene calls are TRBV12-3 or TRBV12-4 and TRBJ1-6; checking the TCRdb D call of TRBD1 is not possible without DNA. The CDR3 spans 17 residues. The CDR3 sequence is CASSHPTGGSYNSPLHF.

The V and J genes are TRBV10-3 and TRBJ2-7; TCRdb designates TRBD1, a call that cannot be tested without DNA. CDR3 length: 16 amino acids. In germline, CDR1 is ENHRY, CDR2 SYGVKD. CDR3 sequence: CAISGLGQPISYEQYF.

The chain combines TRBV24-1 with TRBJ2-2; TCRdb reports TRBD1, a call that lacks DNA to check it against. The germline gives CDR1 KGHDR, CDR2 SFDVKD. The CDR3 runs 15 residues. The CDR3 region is CAIDTGVGVPGELFF.

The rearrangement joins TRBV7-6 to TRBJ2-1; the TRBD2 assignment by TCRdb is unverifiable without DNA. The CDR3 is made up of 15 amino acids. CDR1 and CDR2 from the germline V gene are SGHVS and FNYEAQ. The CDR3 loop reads CASSLGLAQTGEQFF. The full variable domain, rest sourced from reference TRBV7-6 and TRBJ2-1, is GAGVSQSPRYKVTKRGQDVALRCDPISGHVSLYWYRQALGQGPEFLTYFNYEAQQDKSGLPNDRFSAERPEGSISTLTIQRTEQRDSAMYRCASSLGLAQTGEQFFGPGTRLTVL.

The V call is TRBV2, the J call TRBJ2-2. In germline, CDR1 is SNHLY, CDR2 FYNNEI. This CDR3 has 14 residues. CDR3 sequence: CASSERTNTGELFF.

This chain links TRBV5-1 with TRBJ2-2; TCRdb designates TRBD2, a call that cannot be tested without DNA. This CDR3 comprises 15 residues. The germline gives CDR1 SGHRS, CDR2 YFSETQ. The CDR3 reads CASSPTGSTNGELFF. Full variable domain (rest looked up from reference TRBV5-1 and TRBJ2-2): KAGVTQTPRYLIKTRGQQVTLSCSPISGHRSVSWYQQTPGQGLQFLFEYFSETQRNKGNFPGRFSGRQFSNSRSEMNVSTLELGDSALYLCASSPTGSTNGELFFGEGSRLTVL.

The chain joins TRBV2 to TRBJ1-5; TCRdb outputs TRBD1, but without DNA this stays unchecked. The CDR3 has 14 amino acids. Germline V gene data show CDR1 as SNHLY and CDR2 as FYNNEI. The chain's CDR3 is CASSVTLLGRPQHF.

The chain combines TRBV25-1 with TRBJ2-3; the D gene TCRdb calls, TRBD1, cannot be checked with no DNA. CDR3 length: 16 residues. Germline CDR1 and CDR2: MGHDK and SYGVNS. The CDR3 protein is CASSVGDREGTDTQYF.

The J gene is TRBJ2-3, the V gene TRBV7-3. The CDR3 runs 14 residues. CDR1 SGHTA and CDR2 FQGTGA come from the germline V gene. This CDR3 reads CASSSRDYTDTQYF.

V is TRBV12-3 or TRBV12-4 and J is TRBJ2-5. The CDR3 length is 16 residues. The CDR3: CASSPTNSRWEETQYF.

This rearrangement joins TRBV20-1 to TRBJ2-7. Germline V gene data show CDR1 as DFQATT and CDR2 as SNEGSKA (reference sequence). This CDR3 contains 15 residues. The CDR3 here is CSARDVGGDSYEQYF.

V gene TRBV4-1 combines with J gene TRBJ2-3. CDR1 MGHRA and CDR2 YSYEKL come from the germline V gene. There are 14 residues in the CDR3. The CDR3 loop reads CASSQKELADTQYF.